The text below deals with one T cell receptor (beta chain). The data belong to a study of shared clonotypes between healthy human individuals. The CDR3 contains 12 residues. V was cut by 5 bases and J by 4 bases, with 6 bases left in between. Germline values: CDR1 MDHEN, CDR2 SYDVKM. Data came from immunoSEQ multiplex PCR; TCRdb stores just in-frame clones and leaves some out. The sample comprises about 2 million clones, about 95% of which are singletons, and 1% to 1.5% rests with the top ten. It was CD45RO-negative cells, positively selected for CCR7, that made up naive CD8 cells, with terminally differentiated effector memory CD45RA+ cells excluded.

The receptor was derived from a man aged 18-30 years in good health. The chain has TRBV28 and TRBJ1-3; D is undetermined. The sample consisted of naive CD8+ T cells sorted from blood. In DNA form, the CDR3 reads TGTGCCAGCAGTCCCCCAGGAAACACCATATATTTT. Translation: CASSPPGNTIYF.